This section outlines one TCR beta chain sequence together with its context. The antigen remains undetermined. Target depth was 1 in 200,000 to 1 in 1 million T cells, about 10x per clonotype. Libraries were prepared by immunoSEQ multiplex PCR; TCRdb keeps only in-frame clonotypes and omits some of them. The sample holds approximately 190,000 clones; just under 80% are singletons and the top ten take about an eighth. These data originate in a study of cytotoxic CD8 clonotypes in ibrutinib-treated CLL. About the research overall: The patient breakdown showed 11 relapsed/refractory and approximately 15 treatment-naive cases, with approximately 18 IGHV unmutated. Study-level findings and limits: Clonality grew at ibrutinib response; at progression, it decreased back toward baseline.

Trimming took 3 bases from V and 5 from J, leaving 7 bases between them. The CDR3 is made up of 12 amino acids. Germline loops: CDR1 MNHNS, CDR2 SASEGT. The source is a human donor with chronic lymphocytic leukemia. The sample here was PBMCs, taken after 12 months of ibrutinib treatment. This rearrangement joins TRBV6-1 to TRBJ1-2; D uncertain. CDR3 sequence: CASSDRGYGYTF. The DNA of the CDR3 is TGTGCCAGCAGTGATAGAGGTTATGGCTACACCTTC.